The entry below gives a single TCR beta chain sequence along with its context. The sample originates from a study of blood T cells in healthy people across ages. Per the germline V gene, CDR1 is MNHEY and CDR2 is SVGEGT. Deletions cut 6 bases from V and 3 bases from J, with 9 bases between. This CDR3 is 12 amino acids long. The use of a sample-barcoded 5' primer and a J-beta primer mix characterized a second PCR of about 6 to 12 cycles. In TCRdb, the 5' RACE reads were re-called with MiXCR into one record per CDR3 protein. The sample has roughly 800,000 distinct CDR3 sequences; less than 70% are singletons.

This clonotype was obtained from a man at least 80 years old in good health. Input material: blood. The chain employs TRBV6-2 or TRBV6-3 and TRBJ2-7; the D is unclear. CDR3 sequence reads: CASSGRFYEQYF. The CDR3 DNA reads as TGTGCCAGCAGCGGACGGTTCTACGAGCAGTACTTC.